This T cell receptor (beta chain) comes out of a study of OX40 agonist ivuxolimab in advanced cancers. Overall study: Averaging about 60 years in age, with a range of roughly 20 to 90, the cohort was 82.7% male. Having had anti-PD-1, anti-PD-L1 or anti-CTLA-4 therapy before was allowed, and around 39% had some.

Overall study results and limits: Among some nonresponders, normalized T-cell clonal expansion was also low. In CD8+ T cells, expanded clones were on average more numerous than in CD4+.

The V and J ends lost 3 bases and 7 bases respectively, with 13 bases between them. Germline lookup yields CDR1 MNHEY and CDR2 SMNVEV (reference sequence). The CDR3 extends over 14 amino acids. The repertoire was sequenced with immunoSEQ multiplex PCR; TCRdb's copy has only in-frame clones and lacks some. The repertoire holds tens of thousands of clones, approximately 90% seen once, with 7.4% in the top ten. About this clone: Its antigen is not known.

The source material was CD4+ or CD8+ T cells sorted from blood, sampled in a trial of the OX40 agonist ivuxolimab. The TCR originated in an adult with an advanced solid tumor such as melanoma, head and neck, liver or kidney cancer. The chain links TRBV27 to TRBJ1-5; D may be TRBD1 (5 bases). The CDR3 DNA sequence: TGTGCCAGCAGTTTCGGGGGGGTGCAGCAGCCCCAGCATTTT. It specifies CASSFGGVQQPQHF.